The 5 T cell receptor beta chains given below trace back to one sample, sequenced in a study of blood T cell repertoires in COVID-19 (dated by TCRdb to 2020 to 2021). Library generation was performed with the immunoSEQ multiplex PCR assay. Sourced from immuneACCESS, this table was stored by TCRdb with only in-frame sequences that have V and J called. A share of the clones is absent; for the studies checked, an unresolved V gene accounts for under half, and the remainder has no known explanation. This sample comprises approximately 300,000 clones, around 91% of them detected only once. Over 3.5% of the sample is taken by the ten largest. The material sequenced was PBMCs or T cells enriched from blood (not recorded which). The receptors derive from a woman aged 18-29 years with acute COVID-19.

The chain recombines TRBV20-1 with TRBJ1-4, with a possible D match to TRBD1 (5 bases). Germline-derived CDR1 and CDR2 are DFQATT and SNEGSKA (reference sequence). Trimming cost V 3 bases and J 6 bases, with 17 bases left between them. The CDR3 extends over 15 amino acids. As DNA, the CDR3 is TGCAGTGCTAGTCGCCGCGCGGGGGGGGATGAAAAACTGTTTTTT. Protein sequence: CSASRRAGGDEKLFF.

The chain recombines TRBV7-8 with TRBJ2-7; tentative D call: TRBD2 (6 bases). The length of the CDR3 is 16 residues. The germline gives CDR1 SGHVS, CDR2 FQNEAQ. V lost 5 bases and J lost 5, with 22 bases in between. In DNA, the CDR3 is TGTGCCAGCAGCCCAGGCGTGGTGGGAGGCGGGAACGAGCAGTACTTC. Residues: CASSPGVVGGGNEQYF.

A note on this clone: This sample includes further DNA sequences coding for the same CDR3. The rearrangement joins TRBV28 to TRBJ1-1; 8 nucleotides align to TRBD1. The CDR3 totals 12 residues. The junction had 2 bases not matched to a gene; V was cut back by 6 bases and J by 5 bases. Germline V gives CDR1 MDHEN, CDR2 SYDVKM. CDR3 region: CASSRQGTEAFF. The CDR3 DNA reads TGTGCCAGCAGCCGACAGGGGACTGAAGCTTTCTTT.

DNA for the CDR3: TGTGCCAGCAGCGGACAGGGGCTAGAATCCAGGCCCCAGCATTTT. Protein: CASSGQGLESRPQHF. The chain employs TRBV28 and TRBJ1-5; 9 bases map to TRBD1. The CDR3 sequence is 15 residues long. Looked up from germline, CDR1 is MDHEN and CDR2 is SYDVKM. Unmatched junction bases numbered 12, after V lost 6 bases and J lost 9 bases. The full variable domain, with the rest looked up from reference TRBV28 and TRBJ1-5, is DVKVTQSSRYLVKRTGEKVFLECVQDMDHENMFWYRQDPGLGLRLIYFSYDVKMKEKGDIPEGYSVSREKKERFSLILESASTNQTSMYLCASSGQGLESRPQHFGDGTRLSIL.

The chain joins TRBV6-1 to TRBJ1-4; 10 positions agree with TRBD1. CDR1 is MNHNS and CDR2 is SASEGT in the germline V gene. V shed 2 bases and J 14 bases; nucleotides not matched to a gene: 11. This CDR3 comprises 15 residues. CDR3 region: CASSELGTGAVVLFF. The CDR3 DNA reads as TGTGCCAGCAGTGAATTGGGGACAGGGGCGGTAGTTCTGTTTTTT.